The entry below describes one T cell receptor (beta chain). Its target is unknown. The entry originates in a study of cytomegalovirus exposure and HLA in healthy donors. The CDR3 is 14 residues long. The germline V gene encodes CDR1 MNHNS and CDR2 SASEGT. V lost 7 bases, J lost 5 bases, and 7 bases stayed unmatched. Study results and limitations: The listing of roughly 160 TCR beta chains classed them as cytomegalovirus-associated. CMV serostatus was the only immune exposure information that was available. Some highly shared sequence variants likely arose as a pipeline artifact.

PCR involved 60 Vbeta and 13 Jbeta primers. This table comes from immunoSEQ multiplex PCR, and its TCRdb copy is limited to in-frame clones, with some not included. The sample consists of about 120,000 clones, approximately 81% of them appearing once. This chain uses TRBV6-1 with TRBJ1-1, with 10 bases matching TRBD1. This clonotype originated in a woman aged 40 to 49 in good health and CMV-seronegative. What was sequenced was PBMCs. CDR3 sequence reads: CASKLGQGETEAFF. CDR3 DNA sequence: TGTGCCAGCAAACTAGGACAGGGGGAAACTGAAGCTTTCTTT.